This T cell receptor beta chain was recovered during a study of Ad26.COV2.S vaccination and SARS-CoV-2 variants. Whole-study findings and limits: Recipients given vaccine exceeded placebo recipients in spike-specific TCR breadth.

As for treatment: approximately 18 received Ad26.COV2.S at low or high dose, single or two shots; a few received placebo; per-sample allocation not given. Sampling happened 63 days after the first vaccine or placebo injection. Produced via immunoSEQ multiplex PCR; TCRdb's table is partial and in-frame only. This sample carries hundreds of thousands of clones, roughly 89% of them seen once, and the ten largest clones take over 2.5%. About this clone itself: The antigen remains undetermined.

The CDR3 covers 13 residues. Germline CDR1 reads LNHDA; CDR2 reads SQIVND (reference sequence). J lost 4 bases, V lost 8 bases, and 7 bases had no gene match. This specimen was peripheral blood, taken in a trial of Ad26.COV2.S vaccine versus placebo. This receptor was identified in a person aged 18-60 years who received the Ad26.COV2.S COVID-19 vaccine or a placebo. V is TRBV19 and J is TRBJ1-2; 7 positions match TRBD1. CDR3 sequence reads: CASGYRGSYGYTF. CDR3 nucleotide sequence: TGTGCCAGTGGATACAGGGGTTCCTATGGCTACACCTTC.